This TCR beta chain was observed in a study of blood T cell repertoires in COVID-19. Study-level information: The study drew acute and convalescent COVID-19 samples from the United States, Italy and Spain. The cDNA or gDNA used as material had been derived from T cells, B-cell-depleted T cells, or PBMCs.

This clone was detected a few times. Trimming removed 3 bases from V and 0 bases from J, with 20 bases in between. There are 17 residues in the CDR3. Germline V CDR1 and CDR2: DFQATT, SNEGSKA (reference sequence). Original analysis: Nucleated cell number was recorded as an estimate derived from reference gene primer amplification. Produced via immunoSEQ multiplex PCR; TCRdb's table is partial and in-frame only. Clone size and the V and J calls come from that table; the DNA yielded D and trimming. The sample has over 200,000 clones; about 88% are singletons. The receptor comes from a woman aged 40 to 50 who had recovered from COVID-19. The sample consisted of peripheral blood. The chain recombines TRBV20-1 with TRBJ1-1; TRBD1 is a possible D gene (5 bases). CDR3 amino acids: CSASKVLAGLMNTEAFF. The CDR3 coding sequence is TGCAGTGCTAGTAAAGTCCTGGCAGGGCTGATGAACACTGAAGCTTTCTTT.